This record looks at one T cell receptor beta chain sequence and its context. The authors' processing: For nucleated cells, counts were estimated from reference gene primer amplification. TCRdb's table, derived via immunoSEQ multiplex PCR, lists solely in-frame clones and lacks some. The DNA was the basis for D and trimming; V, J and clone size are from that table. The sample has some 100,000 clones, almost 80% seen once. The data stem from a study of blood T cell repertoires in COVID-19. For the study at large: Both acute and convalescent COVID-19 samples were obtained from the United States, Italy and Spain. PBMCs, B-cell-depleted T cells, or T cells were the source of the cDNA or gDNA that made up the material.

Germline loops: CDR1 SGHRS, CDR2 YFSETQ. This CDR3 is 15 amino acids long. Trimming cost V 0 bases and J 7 bases, with 11 bases left between them. This chain joins TRBV5-1 and TRBJ1-6, with D tentatively TRBD1 (5 bases). Input material: peripheral blood. This TCR derives from a woman aged 65 to 85 with acute or convalescent COVID-19. CDR3 in DNA: TGCGCCAGCAGCTTGGCAGGAAACAGGAATTCACCCCTCCACTTT. Protein sequence: CASSLAGNRNSPLHF.